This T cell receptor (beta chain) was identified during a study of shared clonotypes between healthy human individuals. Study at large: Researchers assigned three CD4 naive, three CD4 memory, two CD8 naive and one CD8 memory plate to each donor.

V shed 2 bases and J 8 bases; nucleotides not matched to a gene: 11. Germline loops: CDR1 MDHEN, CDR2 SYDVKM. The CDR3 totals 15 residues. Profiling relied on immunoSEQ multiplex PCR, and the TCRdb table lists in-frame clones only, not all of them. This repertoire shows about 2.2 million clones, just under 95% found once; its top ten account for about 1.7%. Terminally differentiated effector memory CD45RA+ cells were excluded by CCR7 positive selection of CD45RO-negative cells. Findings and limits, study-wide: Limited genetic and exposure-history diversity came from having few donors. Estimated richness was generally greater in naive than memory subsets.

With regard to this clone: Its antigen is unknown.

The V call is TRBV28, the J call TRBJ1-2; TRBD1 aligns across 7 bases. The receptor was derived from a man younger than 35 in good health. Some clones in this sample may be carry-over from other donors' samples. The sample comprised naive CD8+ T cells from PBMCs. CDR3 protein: CASSLGQQGFGGYTF. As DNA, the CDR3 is TGTGCCAGCAGTTTAGGGCAACAGGGGTTTGGGGGCTACACCTTC.